This entry features one T cell receptor (beta chain) sequence. Germline lookup yields CDR1 MNHEY and CDR2 SVGAGI. Between the trimmed V and J ends, which lost 2 bases and 0 bases, there was a span of 8 bases. The CDR3 is made up of 15 amino acids. In the study's own analysis: Amplification of reference gene primers was used by the study to estimate nucleated cell counts. Clones were read by immunoSEQ multiplex PCR, and TCRdb kept only the in-frame ones, dropping some. That table supplies the V and J calls and clone size; D and trimming were determined from the DNA. The data hold 120,000 or so clones, with 70% to 90% observed a single time. The record originates from a study of blood T cell repertoires in COVID-19. Across the study: The United States, Italy and Spain were the sources of the acute and convalescent COVID-19 samples. Sources were T cells, B-cell-depleted T cells, or PBMCs; the material itself was cDNA or gDNA.

The sample consisted of peripheral blood. The genes are TRBV6-5 and TRBJ1-5; D is uncertain. This sequence was found in a woman aged 45-65 years with acute or convalescent COVID-19. DNA of the CDR3: TGTGCCAGCAGTTACCGGGAGGGTAGCAATCAGCCCCAGCATTTT. It yields the protein CASSYREGSNQPQHF.